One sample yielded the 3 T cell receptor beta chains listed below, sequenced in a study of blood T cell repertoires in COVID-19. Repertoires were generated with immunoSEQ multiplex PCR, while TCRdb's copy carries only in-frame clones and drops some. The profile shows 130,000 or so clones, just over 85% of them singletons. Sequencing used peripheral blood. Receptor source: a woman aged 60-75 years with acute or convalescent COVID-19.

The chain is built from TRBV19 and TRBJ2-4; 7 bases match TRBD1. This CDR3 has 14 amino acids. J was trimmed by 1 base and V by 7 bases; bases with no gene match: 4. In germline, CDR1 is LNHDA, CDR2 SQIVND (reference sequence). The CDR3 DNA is TGTGCCAGTAACCAGGACAGGGCCAAAAACATTCAGTACTTC. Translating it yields CASNQDRAKNIQYF. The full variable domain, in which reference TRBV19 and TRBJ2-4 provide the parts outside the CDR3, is DGGITQSPKYLFRKEGQNVTLSCEQNLNHDAMYWYRQDPGQGLRLIYYSQIVNDFQKGDIAEGYSVSREKKESFPLTVTSAQKNPTAFYLCASNQDRAKNIQYFGAGTRLSVL.

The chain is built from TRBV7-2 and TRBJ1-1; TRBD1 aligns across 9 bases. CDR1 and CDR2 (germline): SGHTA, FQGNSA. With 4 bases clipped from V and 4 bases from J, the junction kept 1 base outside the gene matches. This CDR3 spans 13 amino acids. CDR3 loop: CASSSDRGTEAFF. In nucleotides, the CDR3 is TGTGCCAGCAGCTCGGACAGGGGCACTGAAGCTTTCTTT.

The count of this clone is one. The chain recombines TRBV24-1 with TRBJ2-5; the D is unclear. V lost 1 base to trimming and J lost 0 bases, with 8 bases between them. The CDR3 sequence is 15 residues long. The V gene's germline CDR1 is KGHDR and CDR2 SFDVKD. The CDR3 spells CATSDLGGNQETQYF. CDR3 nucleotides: TGTGCCACCAGTGATTTAGGCGGAAACCAAGAGACCCAGTACTTC.